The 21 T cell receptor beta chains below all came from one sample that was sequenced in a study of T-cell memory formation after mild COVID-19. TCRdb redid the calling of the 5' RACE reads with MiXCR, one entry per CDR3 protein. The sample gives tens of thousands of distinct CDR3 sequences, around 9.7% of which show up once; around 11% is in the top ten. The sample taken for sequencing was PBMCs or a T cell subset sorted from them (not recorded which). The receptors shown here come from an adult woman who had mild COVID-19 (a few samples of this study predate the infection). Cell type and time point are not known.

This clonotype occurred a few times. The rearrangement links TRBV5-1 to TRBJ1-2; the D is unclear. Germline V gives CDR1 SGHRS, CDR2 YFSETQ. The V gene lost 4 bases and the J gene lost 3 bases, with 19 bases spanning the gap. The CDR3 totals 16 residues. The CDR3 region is CASSQRENSGDYGYTF. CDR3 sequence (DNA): TGCGCCAGCAGCCAAAGGGAGAACTCGGGAGACTATGGCTACACCTTC.

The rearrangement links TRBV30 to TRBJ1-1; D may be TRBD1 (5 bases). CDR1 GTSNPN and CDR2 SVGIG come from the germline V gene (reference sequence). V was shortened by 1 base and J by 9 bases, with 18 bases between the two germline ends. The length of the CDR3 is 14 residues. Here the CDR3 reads CAWSAYMGREKAFF. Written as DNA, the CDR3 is TGTGCCTGGAGTGCCTACATGGGCAGGGAAAAAGCTTTCTTT.

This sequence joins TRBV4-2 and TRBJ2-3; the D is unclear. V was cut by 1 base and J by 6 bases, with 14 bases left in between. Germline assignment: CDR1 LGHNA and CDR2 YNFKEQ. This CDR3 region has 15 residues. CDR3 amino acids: CASSQVRDFGDTQYF. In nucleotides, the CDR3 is TGTGCCAGCAGCCAAGTACGAGACTTCGGGGATACGCAGTATTTT.

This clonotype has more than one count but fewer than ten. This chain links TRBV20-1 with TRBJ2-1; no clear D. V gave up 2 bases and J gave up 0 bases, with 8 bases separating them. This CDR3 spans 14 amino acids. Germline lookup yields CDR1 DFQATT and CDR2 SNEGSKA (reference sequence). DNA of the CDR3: TGCAGTGCTAGATCTGGGGTCTCCTACAATGAGCAGTTCTTC. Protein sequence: CSARSGVSYNEQFF.

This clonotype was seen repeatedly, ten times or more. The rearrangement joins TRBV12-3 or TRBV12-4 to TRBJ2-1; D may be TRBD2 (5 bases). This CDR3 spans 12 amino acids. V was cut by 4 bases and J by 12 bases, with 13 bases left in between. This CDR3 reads CASSSLAIGQFF. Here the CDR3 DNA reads TGTGCCAGCAGTTCTCTAGCTATAGGGCAGTTCTTC.

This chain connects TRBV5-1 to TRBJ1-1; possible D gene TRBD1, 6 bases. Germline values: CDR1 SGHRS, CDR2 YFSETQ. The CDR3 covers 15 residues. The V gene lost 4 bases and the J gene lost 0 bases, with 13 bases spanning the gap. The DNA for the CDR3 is TGCGCCAGCAGCCTCTGGACAGCCATGAACACTGAAGCTTTCTTT. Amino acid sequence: CASSLWTAMNTEAFF.

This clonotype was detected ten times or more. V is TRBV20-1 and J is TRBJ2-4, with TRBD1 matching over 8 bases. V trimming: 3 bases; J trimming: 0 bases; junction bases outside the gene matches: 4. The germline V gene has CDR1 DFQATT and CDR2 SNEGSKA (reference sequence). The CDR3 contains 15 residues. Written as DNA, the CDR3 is TGCAGTGCTAGTGGACAGGGAGGAGCCAAAAACATTCAGTACTTC. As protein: CSASGQGGAKNIQYF.

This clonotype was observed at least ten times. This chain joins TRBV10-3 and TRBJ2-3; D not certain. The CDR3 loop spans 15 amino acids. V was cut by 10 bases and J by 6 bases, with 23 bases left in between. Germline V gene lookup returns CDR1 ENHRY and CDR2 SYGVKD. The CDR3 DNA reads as TGTGCCACGACTCCGGGTGATGGCGCGCGGGATACGCAGTATTTT. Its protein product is CATTPGDGARDTQYF.

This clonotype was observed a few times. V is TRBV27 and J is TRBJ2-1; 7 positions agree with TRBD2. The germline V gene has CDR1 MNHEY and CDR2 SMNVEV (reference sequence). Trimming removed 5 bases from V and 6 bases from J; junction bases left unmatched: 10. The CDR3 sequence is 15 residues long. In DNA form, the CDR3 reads TGTGCCAGCAGTCCCCAAGGACTAGTTAGCAATGAGCAGTTCTTC. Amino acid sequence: CASSPQGLVSNEQFF.

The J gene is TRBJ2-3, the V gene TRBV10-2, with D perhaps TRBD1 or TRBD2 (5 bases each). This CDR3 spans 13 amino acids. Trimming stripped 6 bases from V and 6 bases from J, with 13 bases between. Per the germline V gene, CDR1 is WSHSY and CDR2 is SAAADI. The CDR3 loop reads CASSSGDGDTQYF. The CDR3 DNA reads TGCGCCAGCAGCTCCGGGGACGGGGATACGCAGTATTTT.

The CDR3: CSASPLGVQQETQYF. The CDR3 DNA is TGCAGTGCTTCCCCGCTGGGCGTACAACAAGAGACCCAGTACTTC. This chain links TRBV20-1 with TRBJ2-5, with D hard to call. The germline V and J ends were trimmed by 5 bases and 2 bases, with 18 bases remaining between them. Germline CDR1 reads DFQATT; CDR2 reads SNEGSKA (reference sequence). The CDR3 totals 15 residues.

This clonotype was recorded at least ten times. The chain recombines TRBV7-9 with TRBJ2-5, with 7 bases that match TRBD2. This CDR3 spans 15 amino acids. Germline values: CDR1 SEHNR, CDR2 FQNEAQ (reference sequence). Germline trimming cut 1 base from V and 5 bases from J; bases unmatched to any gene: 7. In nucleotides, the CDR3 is TGTGCCAGCAGCTTAGTCCACGGGGGGATGGAGACCCAGTACTTC. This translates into CASSLVHGGMETQYF.

In DNA, the CDR3 is TGTGCCAGCAGCCCCGGGACAGGGGGTATCGAGCAGTACTTC. It specifies CASSPGTGGIEQYF. The chain couples TRBV7-2 to TRBJ2-7, with 11 positions matching TRBD1. This CDR3 is 14 amino acids long. J was trimmed by 6 bases and V by 5 bases; bases with no gene match: 6. The germline CDR1 and CDR2 sequences are SGHTA and FQGNSA.

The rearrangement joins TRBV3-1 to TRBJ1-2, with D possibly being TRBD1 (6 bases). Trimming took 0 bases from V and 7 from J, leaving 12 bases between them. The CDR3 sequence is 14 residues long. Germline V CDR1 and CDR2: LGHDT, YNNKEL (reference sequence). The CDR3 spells CASSQDGTGFGYTF. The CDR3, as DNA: TGTGCCAGCAGCCAAGATGGTACAGGGTTTGGCTACACCTTC.

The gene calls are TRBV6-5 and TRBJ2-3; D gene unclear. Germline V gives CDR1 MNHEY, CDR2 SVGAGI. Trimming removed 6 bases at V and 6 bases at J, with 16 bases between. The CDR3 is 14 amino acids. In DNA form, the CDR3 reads TGTGCCAGCAGCTACGGTGGATACCTGGATACGCAGTATTTT. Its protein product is CASSYGGYLDTQYF.

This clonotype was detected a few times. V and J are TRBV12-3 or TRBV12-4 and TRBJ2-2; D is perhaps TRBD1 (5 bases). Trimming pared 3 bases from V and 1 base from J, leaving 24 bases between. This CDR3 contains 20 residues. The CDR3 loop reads CASSFNRPFQPYKNTGELFF. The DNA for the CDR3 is TGTGCCAGCAGTTTTAACAGGCCGTTCCAGCCTTACAAGAACACCGGGGAGCTGTTTTTT.

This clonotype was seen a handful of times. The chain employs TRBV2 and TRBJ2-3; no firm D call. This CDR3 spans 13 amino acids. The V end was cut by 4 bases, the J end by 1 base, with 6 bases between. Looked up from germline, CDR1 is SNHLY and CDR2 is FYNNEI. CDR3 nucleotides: TGTGCCAGCAGTGCGCTGGGCACAGATACGCAGTATTTT. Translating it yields CASSALGTDTQYF.

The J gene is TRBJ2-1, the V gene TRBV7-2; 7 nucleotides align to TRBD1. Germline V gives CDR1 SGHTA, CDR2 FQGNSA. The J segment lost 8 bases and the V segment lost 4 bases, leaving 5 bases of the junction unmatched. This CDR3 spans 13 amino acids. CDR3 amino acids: CASSSSQGDEQFF. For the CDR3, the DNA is TGTGCCAGCAGCTCGTCTCAGGGGGATGAGCAGTTCTTC.

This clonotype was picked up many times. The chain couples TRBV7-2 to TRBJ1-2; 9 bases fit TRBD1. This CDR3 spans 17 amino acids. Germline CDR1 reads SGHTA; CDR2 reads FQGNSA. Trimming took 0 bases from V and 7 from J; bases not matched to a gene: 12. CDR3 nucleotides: TGTGCCAGCAGCTTAGCCCCTCCGGGACAGGGATTCGGTGGCTACACCTTC. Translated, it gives CASSLAPPGQGFGGYTF. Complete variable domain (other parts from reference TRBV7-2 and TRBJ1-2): GAGVSQSPSNKVTEKGKDVELRCDPISGHTALYWYRQSLGQGLEFLIYFQGNSAPDKSGLPSDRFSAERTGGSVSTLTIQRTQQEDSAVYLCASSLAPPGQGFGGYTFGSGTRLTVV.

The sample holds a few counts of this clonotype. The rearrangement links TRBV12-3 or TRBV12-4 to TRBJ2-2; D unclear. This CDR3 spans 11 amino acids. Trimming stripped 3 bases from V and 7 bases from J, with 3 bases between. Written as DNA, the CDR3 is TGTGCCAGCAGTTTTGGCGGGGAGCTGTTTTTT. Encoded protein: CASSFGGELFF.

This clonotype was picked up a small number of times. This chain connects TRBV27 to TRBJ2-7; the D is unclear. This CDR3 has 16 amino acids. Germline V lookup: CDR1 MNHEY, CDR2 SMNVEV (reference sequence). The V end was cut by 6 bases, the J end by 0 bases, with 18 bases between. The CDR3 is CASRPQPGLSSYEQYF. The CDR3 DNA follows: TGTGCCAGCAGACCCCAACCGGGCCTCAGCTCCTACGAGCAGTACTTC.